This T cell receptor beta chain was recovered during a study of shared clonotypes between healthy human individuals. Germline values: CDR1 MNHEY, CDR2 SMNVEV (reference sequence). The V end lost 5 bases, the J end lost 7 bases, and 12 bases lay between the germline ends. There are 13 residues in the CDR3. Naive-designated CD8 cells lacked CD45RO, were positively enriched for CCR7, and omitted terminally differentiated effector memory CD45RA+ cells. Per the study methods: ImmunoSEQ junction-only sequences lacked quality scores, so their filtering differed. Clones were read by immunoSEQ multiplex PCR, and TCRdb kept only the in-frame ones, dropping some. The D gene and trimming were derived from the DNA, and the V and J assignments and clone size from that table. The table records roughly 2.1 million clones, under 95% of them present only once.

The material sequenced was naive CD8+ T cells from PBMCs. The chain has TRBV27 and TRBJ1-3; D gene ambiguous. This clonotype originated in a man between 18 and 35 years old in good health. Some clones in this sample may be carry-over from other donors' samples. Here the CDR3 reads CASSPLGRNTIYF. The DNA of the CDR3 is TGTGCCAGCAGTCCGCTAGGGCGCAACACCATATATTTT.